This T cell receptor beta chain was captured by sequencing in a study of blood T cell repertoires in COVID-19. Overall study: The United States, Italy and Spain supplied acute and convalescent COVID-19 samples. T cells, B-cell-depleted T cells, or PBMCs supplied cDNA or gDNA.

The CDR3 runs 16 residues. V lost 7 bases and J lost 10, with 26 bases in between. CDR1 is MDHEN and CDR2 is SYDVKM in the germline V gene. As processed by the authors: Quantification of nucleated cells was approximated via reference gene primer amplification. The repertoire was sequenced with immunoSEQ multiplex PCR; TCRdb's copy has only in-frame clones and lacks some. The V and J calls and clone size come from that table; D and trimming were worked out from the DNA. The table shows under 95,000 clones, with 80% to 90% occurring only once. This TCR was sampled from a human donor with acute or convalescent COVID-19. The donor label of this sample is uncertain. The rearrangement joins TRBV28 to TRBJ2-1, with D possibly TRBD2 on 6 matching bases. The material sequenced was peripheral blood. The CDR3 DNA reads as TGTGCCAGCAATTCTGGGGGGTTCCTCCCATCGAGCGAGCAGTTCTTC. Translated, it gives CASNSGGFLPSSEQFF.